The 12 T cell receptor beta chains below were found in one sample sequenced in a study of monozygotic twins with inflammatory bowel disease. Each CDR3 protein gets one entry in TCRdb, which reprocessed the 5' RACE reads and gives no DNA. Here the sample table reports 150,000 to 200,000 distinct CDR3 sequences. Material: blood. Receptors originate from a human donor with ulcerative colitis or Crohn's disease, or a healthy co-twin of an affected twin (not recorded which).

V is TRBV28 and J is TRBJ1-1. The CDR3 spans 11 residues. Germline loops: CDR1 MDHEN, CDR2 SYDVKM. The CDR3 protein is CASSFLAEAFF.

The V call is TRBV6-5, the J call TRBJ2-1; TCRdb picks TRBD1, but there is no DNA to check that call. Germline V gene data show CDR1 as MNHEY and CDR2 as SVGAGI. This CDR3 region has 16 residues. This CDR3 is CASSYAGNPSYNEQFF.

CDR3 sequence: CASSPGTSGGETQYF. V gene TRBV3-1 combines with J gene TRBJ2-5; TCRdb proposes TRBD2, but this gene call is untestable without DNA. Germline V CDR1 and CDR2: LGHDT, YNNKEL (reference sequence). The CDR3 contains 15 residues.

V gene TRBV11-2 combines with J gene TRBJ2-4; TCRdb calls TRBD1, which cannot be checked without DNA. CDR3 length equals 14 residues. Per germline, CDR1 SGHAT and CDR2 FQNNGV. The CDR3 reads CASSLEGAVNIQYF. Supplemented by reference TRBV11-2 and TRBJ2-4, the full variable domain reads EAGVAQSPRYKIIEKRQSVAFWCNPISGHATLYWYQQILGQGPKLLIQFQNNGVVDDSQLPKDRFSAERLKGVDSTLKIQPAKLEDSAVYLCASSLEGAVNIQYFGAGTRLSVL.

The gene calls are TRBV7-2 and TRBJ2-5; checking the TCRdb D call of TRBD2 is not possible without DNA. The CDR3 consists of 16 residues. The germline CDR1 and CDR2 sequences are SGHTA and FQGNSA. This chain's CDR3 is CASSAYKTSGQETQYF. The full variable domain, with the rest looked up from reference TRBV7-2 and TRBJ2-5, is GAGVSQSPSNKVTEKGKDVELRCDPISGHTALYWYRQSLGQGLEFLIYFQGNSAPDKSGLPSDRFSAERTGGSVSTLTIQRTQQEDSAVYLCASSAYKTSGQETQYFGPGTRLLVL.

CDR3 region: CAISPGQGRGETQYF. The chain recombines TRBV10-3 with TRBJ2-5; the D call of TRBD1 rests on TCRdb alone, since no DNA is present to check it. The CDR3 is made up of 15 amino acids. Germline-derived CDR1 and CDR2 are ENHRY and SYGVKD.

The V and J genes are TRBV7-3 and TRBJ2-3; absent DNA, TCRdb's TRBD2 call cannot be checked. The CDR3 contains 15 residues. Germline assignment: CDR1 SGHTA and CDR2 FQGTGA. CDR3 sequence: CASSSSGLRTDTQYF.

The gene calls are TRBV6-1 and TRBJ2-2; the TRBD2 assignment by TCRdb is unverifiable without DNA. The CDR3 length is 16 residues. Germline CDR1 is MNHNS and CDR2 is SASEGT. The CDR3 sequence: CATKMNAAGVTGELFF.

This sequence joins TRBV5-1 and TRBJ2-4. Germline V gives CDR1 SGHRS, CDR2 YFSETQ. The CDR3 runs to 14 residues. The CDR3 protein is CASSFGGVVDIQYF.

The chain has TRBV19 and TRBJ2-1; TCRdb calls TRBD2, which cannot be checked without DNA. This CDR3 contains 14 residues. Germline V CDR1 and CDR2: LNHDA, SQIVND (reference sequence). Here the CDR3 reads CASRAGGLYNEQFF.

The V gene is TRBV7-9, the J gene TRBJ2-7; TCRdb returns TRBD2, unconfirmable since there is no DNA. The CDR3 totals 15 residues. Per germline, CDR1 SEHNR and CDR2 FQNEAQ (reference sequence). CDR3: CASSSTLAGIYEQYF.

This rearrangement joins TRBV5-1 to TRBJ1-1; there is no DNA to check the TCRdb D call of TRBD1. The germline gives CDR1 SGHRS, CDR2 YFSETQ. This CDR3 is built from 14 residues. CDR3: CASSWGSTGTEAFF.